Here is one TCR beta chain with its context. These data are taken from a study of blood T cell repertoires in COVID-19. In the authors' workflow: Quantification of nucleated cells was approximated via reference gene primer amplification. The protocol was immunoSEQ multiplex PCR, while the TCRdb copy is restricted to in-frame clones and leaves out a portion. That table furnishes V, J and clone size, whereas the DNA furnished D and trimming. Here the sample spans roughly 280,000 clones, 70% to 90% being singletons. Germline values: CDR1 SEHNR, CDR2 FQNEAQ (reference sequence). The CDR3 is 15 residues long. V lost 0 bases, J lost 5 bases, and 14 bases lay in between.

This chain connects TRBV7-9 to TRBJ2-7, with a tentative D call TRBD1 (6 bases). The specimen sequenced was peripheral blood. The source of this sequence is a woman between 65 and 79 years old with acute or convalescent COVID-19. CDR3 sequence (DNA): TGTGCCAGCAGCTTAGCAACCGCAGGGGTGGACGAGCAGTACTTC. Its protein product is CASSLATAGVDEQYF.